These 21 T cell receptor beta chains were all obtained from the same sample, sequenced in a study of cytomegalovirus exposure and HLA in healthy donors (dated by TCRdb to 2016 to 2017). Library preparation was by the immunoSEQ multiplex PCR assay. For the multiplex PCR, a mixture combining 60 forward primers for TCR Vbeta segments and 13 reverse primers for TCR Jbeta segments was used. The immuneACCESS repertoire file appears here via TCRdb, limited to in-frame rearrangements. These files lack a portion of the clones; in checked studies, under half of the deficit traces to unresolved V genes, and the cause of the others is not known. The sample's clone listing holds 150,000 to 200,000 clones. Together, the top ten hold 1% to 1.5% of the sample. The specimen was PBMCs. The origin of the receptors is a woman aged 55-69 years in good health and CMV-seronegative.

The rearrangement joins TRBV5-6 to TRBJ2-7, with D unclear. The V end lost 2 bases, the J end lost 0 bases, and 15 bases lay between the germline ends. Germline V CDR1 and CDR2: SGHDT, YYEEEE. This CDR3 comprises 16 residues. The CDR3 loop reads CASSFSYSSGSYEQYF. Here the CDR3 DNA reads TGTGCCAGCAGCTTCTCCTACTCGTCCGGCTCCTACGAGCAGTACTTC.

CDR3 sequence reads: CAISEQAGKGSGNTIYF. The CDR3, as DNA: TGTGCCATCAGTGAGCAGGCAGGGAAAGGCTCTGGAAACACCATATATTTT. The chain links TRBV10-3 to TRBJ1-3; D possibly corresponds to TRBD1 (5 bases). The CDR3 has 17 residues. V lost 2 bases to trimming and J lost 0 bases, with 14 bases between them. Germline-derived CDR1 and CDR2 are ENHRY and SYGVKD.

The chain is built from TRBV5-4 and TRBJ1-3, with 8 bases that match TRBD1. The CDR3 has 13 residues. CDR1 is SGHNT and CDR2 is YYREEE in the germline V gene (reference sequence). Trimming at V came to 4 bases and at J to 8 bases, leaving 5 bases not matched to a gene. In DNA, the CDR3 is TGTGCCAGCAGCCAGGACAGGGAGGACACCATATATTTT. The encoded protein is CASSQDREDTIYF. The full variable domain, in which reference TRBV5-4 and TRBJ1-3 provide the parts outside the CDR3, is ETGVTQSPTHLIKTRGQQVTLRCSSQSGHNTVSWYQQALGQGPQFIFQYYREEENGRGNFPPRFSGLQFPNYSSELNVNALELDDSALYLCASSQDREDTIYFGEGSWLTVV.

The chain is built from TRBV19 and TRBJ2-4; 15 bases match TRBD2. With V trimmed by 5 bases and J by 3 bases, 5 bases remained unmatched. The CDR3 is 17 residues long. The germline V gene has CDR1 LNHDA and CDR2 SQIVND (reference sequence). CDR3 sequence reads: CASSSRTSGGGKNIQYF. The CDR3 nucleotides read TGTGCCAGTAGTTCCCGGACTAGCGGGGGGGGCAAAAACATTCAGTACTTC.

The chain combines TRBV7-2 with TRBJ2-7; no reliable D call. The germline gives CDR1 SGHTA, CDR2 FQGNSA. V lost 5 bases and J 5 bases, leaving 7 bases between the germline ends. The CDR3 is 11 residues long. The DNA for the CDR3 is TGTGCCAGCAGCAGAACAAACGAGCAGTACTTC. Its translation is CASSRTNEQYF.

The chain employs TRBV7-5 and TRBJ2-1; the table's D call, TRBD2, has no DNA check behind it. TRBV7-5 is a pseudogene locus. The CDR3 covers 17 residues. CDR3 amino acids: CVRSLPRERGGRIEQFF. The CDR3 DNA reads TGTGTCAGAAGCTTACCTAGGGAGCGGGGGGGCCGCATTGAGCAGTTCTTC.

V usage is TRBV2 and J usage is TRBJ1-4; D might be TRBD1 (5 bases). Per the germline V gene, CDR1 is SNHLY and CDR2 is FYNNEI. This CDR3 region has 16 residues. The ends were cut back, 0 bases at V and 5 bases at J, with 13 bases in the middle. CDR3 sequence (DNA): TGTGCCAGCAGTGAAGCGCTTGGTCAGGGAAATGAAAAACTGTTTTTT. Its protein is CASSEALGQGNEKLFF.

This sequence joins TRBV5-1 and TRBJ2-3; tentative D call: TRBD1 (6 bases). V was shortened by 0 bases and J by 4 bases, with 9 bases between the two germline ends. Germline CDR1 reads SGHRS; CDR2 reads YFSETQ. The CDR3 covers 14 residues. CDR3 DNA: TGCGCCAGCAGCTTGGTCGAGGGGGCAGATACGCAGTATTTT. It encodes CASSLVEGADTQYF.

CDR3 sequence (DNA): TGTGCCAGCAGCTCCTACAGGGGCGCGGTGAACACTGAAGCTTTCTTT. Its protein product is CASSSYRGAVNTEAFF. This chain uses TRBV7-3 with TRBJ1-1, with TRBD1 matching over 7 bases. This CDR3 contains 16 residues. Per germline, CDR1 SGHTA and CDR2 FQGTGA. V gave up 4 bases and J gave up 0 bases; unmatched junction bases: 8.

This rearrangement joins TRBV7-2 to TRBJ2-7; D unclear. CDR1 is SGHTA, CDR2 FQGNSA, per germline. This CDR3 is 13 amino acids long. Between the trimmed V and J ends, which lost 5 bases and 2 bases, there was a span of 10 bases. Here the CDR3 DNA reads TGTGCCAGCAGCCCTCGGTTGGCCTACGAGCAGTACTTC. Translation gives CASSPRLAYEQYF.

This rearrangement joins TRBV19 to TRBJ1-1; a weak D match, TRBD1 (5 bases). The V and J ends lost 10 bases and 3 bases respectively, with 15 bases between them. This CDR3 is built from 13 residues. CDR1 and CDR2 from the germline V gene are LNHDA and SQIVND (reference sequence). As DNA, the CDR3 is TGTGCCACCCGACGGGGGGGTGACACTGAAGCTTTCTTT. Protein sequence: CATRRGGDTEAFF. Complete variable domain (other parts from reference TRBV19 and TRBJ1-1): DGGITQSPKYLFRKEGQNVTLSCEQNLNHDAMYWYRQDPGQGLRLIYYSQIVNDFQKGDIAEGYSVSREKKESFPLTVTSAQKNPTAFYLCATRRGGDTEAFFGQGTRLTVV.

J is TRBJ2-2 and V is TRBV7-6, with 9 bases aligning to TRBD1. This CDR3 spans 17 amino acids. CDR1 and CDR2 from the germline V gene are SGHVS and FNYEAQ. V shed 8 bases, J shed 5 bases, and the junction held 15 bases outside the gene matches. CDR3 sequence reads: CASFGTGLLGLTGELFF. In DNA, the CDR3 is TGTGCCAGCTTCGGGACAGGGTTACTGGGTCTAACCGGGGAGCTGTTTTTT.

This chain links TRBV7-3 with TRBJ2-7; 10 bases align to TRBD1. From germline, CDR1 is SGHTA and CDR2 FQGTGA. The V segment lost 4 bases and the J segment 2 bases; nucleotides outside the gene matches: 2. The CDR3 runs 14 residues. The chain's CDR3 is CASSSDRGPYEQYF. The DNA for the CDR3 is TGTGCCAGCAGCTCTGACAGGGGGCCCTACGAGCAGTACTTC.

This sequence joins TRBV5-1 and TRBJ2-3, with D tentatively TRBD2 (6 bases). The germline V gene has CDR1 SGHRS and CDR2 YFSETQ. The CDR3 totals 17 residues. Deletions cut 0 bases from V and 0 bases from J, with 14 bases between. The CDR3 reads CASSLEAGSRSTDTQYF. The CDR3 coding sequence is TGCGCCAGCAGCTTGGAAGCGGGTTCGCGTAGCACAGATACGCAGTATTTT.

The chain joins TRBV7-9 to TRBJ1-4; TRBD1 agrees at 12 bases. CDR3 size: 15 residues. Germline trimming cut 5 bases from V and 8 bases from J; bases unmatched to any gene: 6. CDR1 is SEHNR, CDR2 FQNEAQ, per germline (reference sequence). The CDR3, as DNA: TGTGCCAGCAGCCGGGGAGGGACAGGGGGCGAAAAACTGTTTTTT. Translating it yields CASSRGGTGGEKLFF.

The chain recombines TRBV4-1 with TRBJ2-7; TRBD1 agrees at 9 bases. J was trimmed by 7 bases and V by 3 bases; bases with no gene match: 4. The CDR3 is 13 residues long. CDR1 is MGHRA, CDR2 YSYEKL, per germline. CDR3 loop: CASSQDRGWEQYF. In nucleotides, the CDR3 is TGCGCCAGCAGCCAGGACAGGGGTTGGGAGCAGTACTTC.

The chain carries TRBV19 and TRBJ1-2; 9 nucleotides agree with TRBD1. The junction had 1 base not matched to a gene; V was cut back by 8 bases and J by 3 bases. Looked up from germline, CDR1 is LNHDA and CDR2 is SQIVND (reference sequence). The CDR3 has 12 residues. Here the CDR3 DNA reads TGTGCCAGTTGGGACAGGGACTATGGCTACACCTTC. This gives the protein CASWDRDYGYTF.

The chain recombines TRBV19 with TRBJ1-5; weak D call: TRBD1 (6 bases). The CDR3 is made up of 17 amino acids. In germline, CDR1 is LNHDA, CDR2 SQIVND (reference sequence). Trimming took off 4 bases at V and 0 bases at J, with 16 bases between the two ends. CDR3 sequence (DNA): TGTGCCAGTAGTAGGGAAAAGGGGGTTTATAGCAATCAGCCCCAGCATTTT. It yields the protein CASSREKGVYSNQPQHF.

J is TRBJ2-1 and V is TRBV7-3, with 9 bases that match TRBD2. Per germline, CDR1 SGHTA and CDR2 FQGTGA. The CDR3 consists of 19 residues. The trim removed 2 bases at V and 0 bases at J, leaving 11 bases unmatched. Here the CDR3 reads CASSLWLRTSVNSYNEQFF. For the CDR3, the DNA is TGTGCCAGCAGCTTATGGTTGAGGACTAGCGTAAACTCCTACAATGAGCAGTTCTTC. The full variable domain, its missing parts supplied by reference TRBV7-3 and TRBJ2-1, is GAGVSQTPSNKVTEKGKYVELRCDPISGHTALYWYRQSLGQGPEFLIYFQGTGAADDSGLPNDRFFAVRPEGSVSTLKIQRTERGDSAVYLCASSLWLRTSVNSYNEQFFGPGTRLTVL.

The chain is built from TRBV19 and TRBJ2-5; D is unresolved. Germline-derived CDR1 and CDR2 are LNHDA and SQIVND (reference sequence). The CDR3 length is 13 residues. Trimming removed 3 bases from V and 4 bases from J, with 9 bases in between. CDR3: CASSIANGETQYF. The DNA for the CDR3 is TGTGCCAGTAGTATTGCCAACGGAGAGACCCAGTACTTC.

Points on this clone: This same CDR3 is encoded by further DNA sequences in the sample. This chain's CDR3 is CASSPLAGRADTQYF. In DNA, the CDR3 is TGCGCCAGCAGCCCCCTAGCGGGAAGGGCAGATACGCAGTATTTT. The chain joins TRBV5-1 to TRBJ2-3, with 9 bases fitting TRBD2. CDR1 SGHRS and CDR2 YFSETQ come from the germline V gene. CDR3 size: 15 residues. V was pared by 4 bases and J by 4 bases, with 7 bases of the junction left unmatched.